The source of this TCR beta chain is a study of chemoradiotherapy in HPV16-positive cancers. Measured with immunoSEQ multiplex PCR; TCRdb has only the in-frame clones, and not every one. The table shows about 5,400 clones, with around 78% occurring only once. Germline loops: CDR1 SGHRS, CDR2 YFSETQ. This CDR3 region has 15 residues. The junction had 6 bases not matched to a gene; V was cut back by 4 bases and J by 5 bases. V is TRBV5-1 and J is TRBJ2-1; the match to TRBD2 covers 10 bases. This clonotype was sampled from a human donor with HPV-associated anogenital cancer. The material was obtained from a patient who underwent chemoradiotherapy. The CDR3 reads CASSRLSGRNNEQFF. The CDR3 region has the DNA TGCGCCAGCAGCCGACTTAGCGGGAGGAACAATGAGCAGTTCTTC.